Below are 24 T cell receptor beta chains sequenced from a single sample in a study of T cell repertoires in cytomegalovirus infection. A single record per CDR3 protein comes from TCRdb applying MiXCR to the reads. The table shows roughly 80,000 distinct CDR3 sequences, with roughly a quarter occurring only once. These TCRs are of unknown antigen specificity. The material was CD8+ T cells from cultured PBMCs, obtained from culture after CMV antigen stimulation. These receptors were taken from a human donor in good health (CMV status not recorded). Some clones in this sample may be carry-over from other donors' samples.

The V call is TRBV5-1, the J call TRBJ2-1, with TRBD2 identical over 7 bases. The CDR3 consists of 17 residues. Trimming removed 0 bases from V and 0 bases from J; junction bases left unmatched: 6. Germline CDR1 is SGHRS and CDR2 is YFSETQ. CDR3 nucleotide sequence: TGCGCCAGCAGCTTGGGAATAGCGGGCTTCTCCTACAATGAGCAGTTCTTC. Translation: CASSLGIAGFSYNEQFF.

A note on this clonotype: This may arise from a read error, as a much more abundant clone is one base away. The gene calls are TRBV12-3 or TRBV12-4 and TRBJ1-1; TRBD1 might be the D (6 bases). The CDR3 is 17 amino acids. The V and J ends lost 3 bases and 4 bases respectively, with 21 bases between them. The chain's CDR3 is CASSFGGLGGRGTEAFF. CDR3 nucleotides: TGTGCCAGCAGTTTTGGTGGTCTAGGGGGGCGAGGCACTGAAGCTTTCTTT.

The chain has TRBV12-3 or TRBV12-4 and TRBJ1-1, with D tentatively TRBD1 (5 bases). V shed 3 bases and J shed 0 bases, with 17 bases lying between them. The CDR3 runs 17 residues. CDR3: CASSFAGIGRMNTEAFF. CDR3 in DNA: TGTGCCAGCAGTTTCGCAGGGATCGGTAGGATGAACACTGAAGCTTTCTTT.

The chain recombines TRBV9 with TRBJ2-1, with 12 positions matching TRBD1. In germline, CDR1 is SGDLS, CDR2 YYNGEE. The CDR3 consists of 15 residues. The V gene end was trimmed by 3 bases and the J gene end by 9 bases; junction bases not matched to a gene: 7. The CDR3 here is CASSADGTGGGEQFF. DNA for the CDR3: TGTGCCAGCAGCGCGGATGGGACAGGGGGCGGTGAGCAGTTCTTC.

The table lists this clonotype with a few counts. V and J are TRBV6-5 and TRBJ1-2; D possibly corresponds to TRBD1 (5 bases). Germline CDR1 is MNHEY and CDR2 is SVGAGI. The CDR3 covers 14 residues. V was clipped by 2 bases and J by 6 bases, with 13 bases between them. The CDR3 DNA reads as TGTGCCAGCAGTTACGGGAGGGGATTGGATGGCTACACCTTC. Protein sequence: CASSYGRGLDGYTF.

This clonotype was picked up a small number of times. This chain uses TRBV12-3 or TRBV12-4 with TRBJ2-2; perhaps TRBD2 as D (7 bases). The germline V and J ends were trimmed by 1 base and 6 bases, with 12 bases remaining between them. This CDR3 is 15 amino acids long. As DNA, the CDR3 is TGTGCCAGCAGTTTAGTTGCGGGGGCATCCGGGGAGCTGTTTTTT. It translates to CASSLVAGASGELFF.

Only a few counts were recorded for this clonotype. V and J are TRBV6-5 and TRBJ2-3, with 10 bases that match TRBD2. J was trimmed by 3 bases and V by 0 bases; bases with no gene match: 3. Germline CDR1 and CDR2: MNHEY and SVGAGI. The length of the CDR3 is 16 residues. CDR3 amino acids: CASSYSSGGATDTQYF. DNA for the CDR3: TGTGCCAGCAGTTACTCGAGCGGGGGGGCGACAGATACGCAGTATTTT.

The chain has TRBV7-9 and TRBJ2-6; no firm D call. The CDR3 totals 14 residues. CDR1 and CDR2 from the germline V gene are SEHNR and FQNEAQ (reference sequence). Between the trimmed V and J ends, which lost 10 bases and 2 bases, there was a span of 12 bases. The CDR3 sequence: CANLRPTGANVLTF. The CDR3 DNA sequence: TGTGCCAACCTCCGTCCCACTGGGGCCAACGTCCTGACTTTC.

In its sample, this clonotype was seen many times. The CDR3 spells CASSQDHSSRLAEAFF. Here the CDR3 DNA reads TGTGCCAGCAGCCAAGACCACAGCTCTAGATTGGCTGAAGCTTTCTTT. The rearrangement uses TRBV14 and TRBJ1-1, with D unresolved. The CDR3 runs 16 residues. The germline CDR1 and CDR2 sequences are SGHDN and FVKESK. Trimming left V 0 bases short and J 6 bases short, with 17 bases between.

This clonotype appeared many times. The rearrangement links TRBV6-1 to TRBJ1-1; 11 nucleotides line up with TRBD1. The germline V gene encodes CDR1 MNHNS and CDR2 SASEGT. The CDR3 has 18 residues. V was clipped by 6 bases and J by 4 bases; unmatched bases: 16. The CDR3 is CASSQSIGQGAFGTEAFF. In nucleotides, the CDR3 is TGTGCCAGCAGCCAATCGATAGGACAGGGGGCGTTCGGCACTGAAGCTTTCTTT.

CDR3 region: CASSFGSYEQYF. DNA for the CDR3: TGTGCCAGCAGCTTTGGCAGTTACGAGCAGTACTTC. The chain links TRBV7-6 to TRBJ2-7; D remains unclear. The V gene's germline CDR1 is SGHVS and CDR2 FNYEAQ. Between the trimmed V and J ends, which lost 3 bases and 4 bases, there was a span of 7 bases. The CDR3 is made up of 12 amino acids. Full variable domain (outside the CDR3, taken from reference TRBV7-6 and TRBJ2-7): GAGVSQSPRYKVTKRGQDVALRCDPISGHVSLYWYRQALGQGPEFLTYFNYEAQQDKSGLPNDRFSAERPEGSISTLTIQRTEQRDSAMYRCASSFGSYEQYFGPGTRLTVT.

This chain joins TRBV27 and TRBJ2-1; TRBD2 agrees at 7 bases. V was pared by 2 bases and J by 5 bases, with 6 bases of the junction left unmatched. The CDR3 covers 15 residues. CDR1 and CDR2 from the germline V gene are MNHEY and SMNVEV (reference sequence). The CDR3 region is CASSLAGVKHNEQFF. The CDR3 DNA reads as TGTGCCAGCAGTTTAGCGGGAGTTAAACACAATGAGCAGTTCTTC.

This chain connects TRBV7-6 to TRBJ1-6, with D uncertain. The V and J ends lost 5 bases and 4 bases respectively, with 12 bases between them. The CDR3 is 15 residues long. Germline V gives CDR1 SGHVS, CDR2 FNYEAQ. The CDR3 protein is CASSQTEAYNSPLHF. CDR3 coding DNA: TGTGCCAGCAGCCAAACAGAAGCGTATAATTCACCCCTCCACTTT.

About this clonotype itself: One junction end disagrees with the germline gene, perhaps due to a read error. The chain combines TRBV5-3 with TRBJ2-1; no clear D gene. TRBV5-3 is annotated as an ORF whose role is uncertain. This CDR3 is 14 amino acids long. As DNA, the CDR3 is TGTGCCAGCAGCTCGCCCATGACACCCAATGAGCAGTTCTTC. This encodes CASSSPMTPNEQFF.

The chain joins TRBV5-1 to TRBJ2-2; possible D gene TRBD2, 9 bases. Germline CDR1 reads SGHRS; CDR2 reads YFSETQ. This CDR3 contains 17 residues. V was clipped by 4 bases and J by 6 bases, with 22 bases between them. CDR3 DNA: TGCGCCAGCAGCGGGACAGGAGCGGGAGGTGCCTCCGGGGAGCTGTTTTTT. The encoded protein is CASSGTGAGGASGELFF.

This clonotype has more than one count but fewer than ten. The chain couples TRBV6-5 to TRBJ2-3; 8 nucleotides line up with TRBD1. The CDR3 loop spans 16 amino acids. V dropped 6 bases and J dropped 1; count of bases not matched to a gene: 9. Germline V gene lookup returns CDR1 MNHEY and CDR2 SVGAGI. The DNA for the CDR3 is TGTGCCAGCAGCCCTATCGGACAGGGAGGCACAGATACGCAGTATTTT. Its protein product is CASSPIGQGGTDTQYF.

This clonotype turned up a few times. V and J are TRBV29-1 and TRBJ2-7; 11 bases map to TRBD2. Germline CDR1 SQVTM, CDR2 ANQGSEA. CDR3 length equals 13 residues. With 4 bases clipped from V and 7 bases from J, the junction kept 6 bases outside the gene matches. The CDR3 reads CSVVVAGGREQYF. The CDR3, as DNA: TGCAGCGTTGTCGTAGCGGGAGGGCGTGAGCAGTACTTC.

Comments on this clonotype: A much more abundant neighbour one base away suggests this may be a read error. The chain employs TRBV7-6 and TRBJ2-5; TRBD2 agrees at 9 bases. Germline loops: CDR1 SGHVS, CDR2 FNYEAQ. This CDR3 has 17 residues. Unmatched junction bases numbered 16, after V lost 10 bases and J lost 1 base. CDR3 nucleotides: TGTGCCAACACCCAAAGAGGCAGCGGGGGGACCCAAGAGACCCAGTACTTC. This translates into CANTQRGSGGTQETQYF.

This CDR3 reads CASSLTGPANEKLFF. The CDR3 coding sequence is TGCGCCAGCAGCTTGACAGGGCCCGCTAATGAAAAACTGTTTTTT. The rearrangement uses TRBV5-1 and TRBJ1-4; D is possibly TRBD1 (6 bases). V gave up 1 base and J gave up 3 bases, with 10 bases separating them. CDR3 length: 15 residues. The germline gives CDR1 SGHRS, CDR2 YFSETQ.

The CDR3: CARQETSGGPEQFF. Here the CDR3 DNA reads TGTGCCAGGCAGGAGACTAGCGGGGGGCCAGAGCAGTTCTTC. This chain connects TRBV2 to TRBJ2-1, with 13 bases lining up with TRBD2. Trimming removed 9 bases from V and 10 bases from J; junction bases left unmatched: 9. This CDR3 is built from 14 residues. Germline CDR1 is SNHLY and CDR2 is FYNNEI.

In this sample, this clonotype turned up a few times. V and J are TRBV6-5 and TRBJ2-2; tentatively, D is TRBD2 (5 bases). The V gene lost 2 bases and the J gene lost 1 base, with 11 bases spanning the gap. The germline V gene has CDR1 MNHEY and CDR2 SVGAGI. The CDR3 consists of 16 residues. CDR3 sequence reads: CASSYGLAVNTGELFF. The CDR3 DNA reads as TGTGCCAGCAGTTACGGGCTAGCTGTGAACACCGGGGAGCTGTTTTTT.

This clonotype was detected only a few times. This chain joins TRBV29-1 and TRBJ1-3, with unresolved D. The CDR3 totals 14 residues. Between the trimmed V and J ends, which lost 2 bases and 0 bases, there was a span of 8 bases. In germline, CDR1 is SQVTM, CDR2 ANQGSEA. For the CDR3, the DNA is TGCAGCGTTGAATTCGAAAGCTCTGGAAACACCATATATTTT. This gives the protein CSVEFESSGNTIYF.

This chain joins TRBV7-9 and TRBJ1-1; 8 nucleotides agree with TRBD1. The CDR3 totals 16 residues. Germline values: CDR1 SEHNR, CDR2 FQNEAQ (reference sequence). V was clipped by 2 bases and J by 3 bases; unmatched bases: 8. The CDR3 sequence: CASSLPQGARDTEAFF. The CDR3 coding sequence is TGTGCCAGCAGCTTACCCCAGGGGGCGCGGGACACTGAAGCTTTCTTT.

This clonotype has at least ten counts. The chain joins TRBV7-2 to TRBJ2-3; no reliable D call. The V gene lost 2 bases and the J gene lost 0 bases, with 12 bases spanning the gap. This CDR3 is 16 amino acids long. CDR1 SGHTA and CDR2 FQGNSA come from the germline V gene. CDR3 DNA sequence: TGTGCCAGCAGCTTACCCCCTGCAACTAGCACAGATACGCAGTATTTT. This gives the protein CASSLPPATSTDTQYF. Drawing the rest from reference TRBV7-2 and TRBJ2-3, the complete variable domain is GAGVSQSPSNKVTEKGKDVELRCDPISGHTALYWYRQSLGQGLEFLIYFQGNSAPDKSGLPSDRFSAERTGGSVSTLTIQRTQQEDSAVYLCASSLPPATSTDTQYFGPGTRLTVL.